A single sample gave rise to the 6 T cell receptor beta chains below, sequenced in a study of CD8 T cells in ankylosing spondylitis. The study, taken as a whole, reports: Blood from ankylosing spondylitis patients appeared to carry a characteristic roughly eight-variant TCR beta motif.

TCRdb called the 5' RACE reads again in MiXCR, with one record for every CDR3 protein. The sample lists roughly 370,000 distinct CDR3 sequences; approximately 20% were seen once. These receptors lack a known antigen. Input material: blood, either unsorted or a sorted T cell fraction (not recorded which). All receptors derive from a male donor with ankylosing spondylitis.

The gene calls are TRBV14 and TRBJ2-7; D might be TRBD1 or TRBD2, each matching 5 bases. Germline CDR1 SGHDN, CDR2 FVKESK. V shed 4 bases and J shed 6 bases, with 13 bases lying between them. CDR3 length: 13 residues. CDR3 protein: CASSRGVLVEQYF. In nucleotides, the CDR3 is TGTGCCAGCAGCCGAGGGGTTTTGGTCGAGCAGTACTTC.

This chain connects TRBV10-3 to TRBJ1-3; 7 bases match TRBD1. This CDR3 is 16 amino acids long. From germline, CDR1 is ENHRY and CDR2 SYGVKD. The ends lost 8 bases at V and 0 bases at J; junction bases unmatched: 10. The CDR3 DNA sequence: TGTGCCATCTCTGACCAGGGGGACGCCTCTGGAAACACCATATATTTT. Its protein product is CAISDQGDASGNTIYF.

This clonotype appeared many times. The V call is TRBV5-1, the J call TRBJ2-7, with a possible D match to TRBD2 (6 bases). V lost 2 bases and J 6 bases, leaving 15 bases between the germline ends. The CDR3 sequence is 14 residues long. Germline CDR1 SGHRS, CDR2 YFSETQ. In DNA, the CDR3 is TGCGCCAGCAGCTTCCAAGGGACTTCGGGCGAGCAGTACTTC. Translated, it gives CASSFQGTSGEQYF.

This clonotype was seen a few times. V usage is TRBV29-1 and J usage is TRBJ2-1; 8 nucleotides line up with TRBD2. The germline gives CDR1 SQVTM, CDR2 ANQGSEA. The CDR3 length is 18 residues. Germline trimming cut 7 bases from V and 3 bases from J; bases unmatched to any gene: 20. CDR3 protein: CSAEAPAGALFGYNEQFF. The CDR3 bases are TGCAGCGCAGAGGCGCCAGCGGGAGCTCTTTTCGGCTACAATGAGCAGTTCTTC.

This clonotype came up a few times. V is TRBV7-9 and J is TRBJ2-1; possibly TRBD2 for D (6 bases). V lost 3 bases, J lost 6 bases, and 15 bases lay in between. The germline gives CDR1 SEHNR, CDR2 FQNEAQ (reference sequence). CDR3 length equals 15 residues. The CDR3 nucleotides read TGTGCCAGCAGCTTCCCCGCCGCGGGAATCAATGAGCAGTTCTTC. It specifies CASSFPAAGINEQFF.

In this sample, this clonotype turned up a few times. V is TRBV12-3 or TRBV12-4 and J is TRBJ2-2; 7 bases map to TRBD1. CDR3 size: 16 residues. V lost 5 bases, J lost 0 bases, and 6 bases stayed unmatched. The CDR3 DNA reads as TGTGCCAGCAGTCCCTTTGGACAGGCGAACACCGGGGAGCTGTTTTTT. Its protein is CASSPFGQANTGELFF.